This TCR beta chain comes out of a study of blood T cell repertoires in COVID-19 (dated by TCRdb to about 2020). Turning to the overall study: The collaborator samples originated in the United States, Italy and Spain and spanned the acute and convalescent phases of COVID-19. The samples were drawn from two sources: the first 160 participants of the ongoing ImmuneRACE study, and 1,000 to 1,500 subjects contributed by 6 global collaborators. Where HLA class I and class II types were available, the types were taken from metadata supplied by the sample provider, not from assay-based typing. The dataset comprised deeply sampled blood TCRbeta repertoires from subjects exposed to, actively infected with, or recovered from COVID-19. Sample metadata almost always included a de-identified subject ID, COVID-19 status, age in years and sex. The prospective study material was composed of cDNA or gDNA derived from T cells, B-cell-depleted T cells, or PBMCs. The repertoires were made available in a free public database intended to serve as a resource for research on the immune response to SARS-CoV-2. The investigation overall reported the following: The amount of clinical and demographic metadata varied by source and participant and was provided uncurated.

The immunoSEQ Assay, a bias-controlled multiplex PCR, was used to amplify TCRbeta CDR3 regions from genomic DNA. In the paper's pipeline: Nucleated cell counts per sample were estimated from amplification of reference gene primers within the assay. Sequence reads were collapsed and filtered to measure the absolute abundance of every unique TCRbeta CDR3 rearrangement. For each sample, productive Simpson clonality was calculated by taking the square root of Simpson's diversity index across productive rearrangements. As stored in TCRdb, this immuneACCESS dataset retains in-frame rearrangements with V and J assigned. A fraction of the clones does not appear; measured against another copy, unresolved V genes explain less than half of the discrepancy, and the remainder lacks a known reason. The V and J calls and clone size come from that table; D and trimming were worked out from the DNA. In all, the sample holds 250,000 or so clones, and about 91% of those were seen once. The ten largest clones take up roughly 5% of the sample.

Deletion took 0 bases off V and 5 bases off J, with a span of 14 bases between the germline ends. CDR1 and CDR2 were assigned from the germline V gene (reference sequence) as SGHKS and YYEKEE. Taken from cysteine to phenylalanine, the CDR3 has 15 residues. The read is trimmed to its CDR3 DNA, 45 bases read in frame from base 1. Another Seattle source contributed samples from volunteer blood donors who had recovered from COVID-19. The collaborating institutions used their own protocols to collect whole blood in K2EDTA tubes. For TCRbeta analysis, collaborator samples were shipped as frozen whole blood, as isolated PBMCs, or as DNA extracted from either sample type. In the case of this clone: Its cognate antigen has yet to be identified. No much larger clone is present one base from it, and per-base qualities are unavailable.

Source material: peripheral blood. This clonotype originated in a woman in her 40s who had recovered from COVID-19. The chain links TRBV5-5 with TRBJ2-5; the D gene cannot be named for sure. CDR3 reads: CASSLVPTVWETQYF. The DNA reads as follows: TGTGCCAGCAGCTTGGTCCCGACTGTCTGGGAGACCCAGTACTTC.